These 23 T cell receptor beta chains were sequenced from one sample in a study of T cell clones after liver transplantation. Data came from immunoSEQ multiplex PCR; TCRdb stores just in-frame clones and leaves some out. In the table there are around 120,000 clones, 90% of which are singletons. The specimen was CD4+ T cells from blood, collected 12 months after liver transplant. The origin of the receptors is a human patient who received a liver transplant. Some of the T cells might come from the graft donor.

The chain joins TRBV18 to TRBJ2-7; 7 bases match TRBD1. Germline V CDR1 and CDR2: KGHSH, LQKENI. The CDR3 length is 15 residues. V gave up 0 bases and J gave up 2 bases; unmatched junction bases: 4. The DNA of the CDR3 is TGTGCCAGCTCACCACCGAACAGGGGACCCTACGAGCAGTACTTC. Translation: CASSPPNRGPYEQYF.

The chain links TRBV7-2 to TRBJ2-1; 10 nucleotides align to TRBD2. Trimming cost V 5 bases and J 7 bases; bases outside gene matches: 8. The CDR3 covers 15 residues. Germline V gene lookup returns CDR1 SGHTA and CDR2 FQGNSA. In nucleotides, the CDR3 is TGTGCCAGCAGCATTTCCGGGACTAGCGAAAATGAGCAGTTCTTC. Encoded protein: CASSISGTSENEQFF.

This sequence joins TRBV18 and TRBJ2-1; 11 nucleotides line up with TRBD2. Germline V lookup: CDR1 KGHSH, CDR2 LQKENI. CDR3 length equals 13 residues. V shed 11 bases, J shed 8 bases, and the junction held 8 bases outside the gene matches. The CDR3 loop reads CAGTSGSLDEQFF. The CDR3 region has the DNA TGTGCCGGAACTAGCGGGAGCCTTGATGAGCAGTTCTTC.

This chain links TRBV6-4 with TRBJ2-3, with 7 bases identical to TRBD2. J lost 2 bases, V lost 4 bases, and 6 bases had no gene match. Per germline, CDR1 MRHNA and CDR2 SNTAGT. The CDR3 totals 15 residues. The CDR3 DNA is TGTGCCAGCAGTGTCGGCGGGGGAAACACAGATACGCAGTATTTT. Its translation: CASSVGGGNTDTQYF.

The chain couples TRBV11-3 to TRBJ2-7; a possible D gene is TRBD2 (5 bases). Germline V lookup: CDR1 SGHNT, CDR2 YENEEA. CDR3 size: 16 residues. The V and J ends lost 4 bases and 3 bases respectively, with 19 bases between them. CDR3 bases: TGTGCCAGCAGCTCAAACCTCAGGACTTCACTCTACGAGCAGTACTTC. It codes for CASSSNLRTSLYEQYF.

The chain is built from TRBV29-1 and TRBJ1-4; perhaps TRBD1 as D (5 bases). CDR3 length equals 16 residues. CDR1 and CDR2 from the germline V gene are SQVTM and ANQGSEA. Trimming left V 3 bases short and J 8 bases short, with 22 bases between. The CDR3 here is CSVDREGGASREKLFF. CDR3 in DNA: TGCAGCGTTGATCGCGAAGGAGGGGCATCACGGGAAAAACTGTTTTTT.

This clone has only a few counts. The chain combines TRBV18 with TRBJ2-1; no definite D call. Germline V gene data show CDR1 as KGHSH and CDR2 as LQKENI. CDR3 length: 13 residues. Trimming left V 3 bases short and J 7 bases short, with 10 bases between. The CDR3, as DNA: TGTGCCAGCTCACCCTCGGCTAATAATGAGCAGTTCTTC. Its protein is CASSPSANNEQFF.

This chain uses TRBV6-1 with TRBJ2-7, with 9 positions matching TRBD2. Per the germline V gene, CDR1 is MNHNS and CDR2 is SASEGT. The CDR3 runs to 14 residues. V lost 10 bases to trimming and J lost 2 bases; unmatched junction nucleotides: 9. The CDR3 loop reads CATPGVAGAYEQYF. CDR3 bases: TGTGCCACCCCGGGGGTAGCGGGAGCCTACGAGCAGTACTTC.

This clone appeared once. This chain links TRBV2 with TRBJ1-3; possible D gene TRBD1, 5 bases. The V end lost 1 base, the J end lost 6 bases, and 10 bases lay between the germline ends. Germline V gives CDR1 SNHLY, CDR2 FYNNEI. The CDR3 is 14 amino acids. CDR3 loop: CASSEDRPPNTIYF. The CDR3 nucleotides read TGTGCCAGCAGTGAAGACAGGCCGCCAAACACCATATATTTT.

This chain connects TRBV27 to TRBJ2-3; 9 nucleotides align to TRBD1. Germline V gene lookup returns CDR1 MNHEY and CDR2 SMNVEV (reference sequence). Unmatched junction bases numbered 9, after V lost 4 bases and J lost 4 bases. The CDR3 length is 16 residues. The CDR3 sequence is CASSYSGGQGSDTQYF. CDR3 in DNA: TGTGCCAGCAGTTATTCCGGAGGACAGGGGTCAGATACGCAGTATTTT.

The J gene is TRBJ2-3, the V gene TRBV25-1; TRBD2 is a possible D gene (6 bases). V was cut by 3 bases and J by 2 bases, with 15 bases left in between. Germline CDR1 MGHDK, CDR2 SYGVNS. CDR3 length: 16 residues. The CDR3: CASSDLGREVTDTQYF. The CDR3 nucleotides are TGTGCCAGCAGTGACCTTGGCAGGGAGGTCACAGATACGCAGTATTTT.

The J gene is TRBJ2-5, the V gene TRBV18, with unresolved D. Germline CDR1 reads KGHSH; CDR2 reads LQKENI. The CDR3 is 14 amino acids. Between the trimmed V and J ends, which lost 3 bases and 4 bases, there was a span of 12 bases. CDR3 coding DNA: TGTGCCAGCTCACCCGTGCCCAAGGGAGAGACCCAGTACTTC. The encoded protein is CASSPVPKGETQYF. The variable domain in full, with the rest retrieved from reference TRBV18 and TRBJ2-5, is NAGVMQNPRHLVRRRGQEARLRCSPMKGHSHVYWYRQLPEEGLKFMVYLQKENIIDESGMPKERFSAEFPKEGPSILRIQQVVRGDSAAYFCASSPVPKGETQYFGPGTRLLVL.

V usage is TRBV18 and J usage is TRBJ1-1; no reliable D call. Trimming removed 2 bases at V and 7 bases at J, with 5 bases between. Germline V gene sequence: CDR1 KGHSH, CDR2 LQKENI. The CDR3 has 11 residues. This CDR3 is CASSPGIEAFF. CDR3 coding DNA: TGTGCCAGCTCACCAGGTATTGAAGCTTTCTTT.

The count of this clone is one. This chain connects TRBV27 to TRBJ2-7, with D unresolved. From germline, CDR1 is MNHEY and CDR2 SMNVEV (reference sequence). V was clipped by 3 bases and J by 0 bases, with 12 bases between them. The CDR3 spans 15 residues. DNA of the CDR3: TGTGCCAGCAGTTTTAATGGAGTTGGCTCCTACGAGCAGTACTTC. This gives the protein CASSFNGVGSYEQYF.

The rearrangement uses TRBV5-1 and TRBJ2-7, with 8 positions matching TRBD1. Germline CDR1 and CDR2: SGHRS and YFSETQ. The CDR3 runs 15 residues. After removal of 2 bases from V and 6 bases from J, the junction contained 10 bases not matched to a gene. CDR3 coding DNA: TGCGCCAGCAGCTTAGGTACGACAGGGGTACTCGAGCAGTACTTC. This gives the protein CASSLGTTGVLEQYF.

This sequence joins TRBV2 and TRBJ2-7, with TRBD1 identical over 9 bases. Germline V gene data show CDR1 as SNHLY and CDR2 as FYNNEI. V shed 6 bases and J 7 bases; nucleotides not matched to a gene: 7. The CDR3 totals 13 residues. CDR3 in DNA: TGTGCCAGCAGCGCAGCCGGGACAGGGGAGCAGTACTTC. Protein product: CASSAAGTGEQYF.

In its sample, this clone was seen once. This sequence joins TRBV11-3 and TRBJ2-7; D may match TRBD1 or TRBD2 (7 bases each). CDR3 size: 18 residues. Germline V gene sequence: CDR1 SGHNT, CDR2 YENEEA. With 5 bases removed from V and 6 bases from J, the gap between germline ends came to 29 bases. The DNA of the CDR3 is TGTGCCAGCAGCCGGAGCGGGACAGAGCCGAGAAGGGGCTCCGAGCAGTACTTC. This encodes CASSRSGTEPRRGSEQYF.

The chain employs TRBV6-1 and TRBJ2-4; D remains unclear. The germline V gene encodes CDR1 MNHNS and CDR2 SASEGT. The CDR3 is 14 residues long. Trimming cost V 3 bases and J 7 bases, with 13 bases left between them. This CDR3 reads CASSESNTVNIQYF. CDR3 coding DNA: TGTGCCAGCAGTGAGTCAAATACCGTGAACATTCAGTACTTC.

CDR3 amino acids: CASGLVQGAGDEQFF. Here the CDR3 DNA reads TGTGCTAGTGGTTTGGTACAAGGGGCTGGGGATGAGCAGTTCTTC. V usage is TRBV12-5 and J usage is TRBJ2-1; the D gene is possibly TRBD1 (5 bases). This CDR3 comprises 15 residues. Germline assignment: CDR1 LGHNT and CDR2 FRNRAP. The V end lost 0 bases, the J end lost 8 bases, and 14 bases lay between the germline ends.

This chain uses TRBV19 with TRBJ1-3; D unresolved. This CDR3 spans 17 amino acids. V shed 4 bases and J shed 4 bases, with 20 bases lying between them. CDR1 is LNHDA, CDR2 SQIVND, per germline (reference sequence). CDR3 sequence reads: CASSTLPPGSVGNTIYF. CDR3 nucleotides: TGTGCCAGTAGTACCCTTCCCCCGGGCTCTGTAGGAAACACCATATATTTT.

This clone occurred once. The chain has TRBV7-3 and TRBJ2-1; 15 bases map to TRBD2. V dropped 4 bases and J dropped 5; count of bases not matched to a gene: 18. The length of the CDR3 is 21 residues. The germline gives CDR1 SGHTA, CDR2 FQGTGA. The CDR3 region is CASSSPGLAGGRAPIHNEQFF. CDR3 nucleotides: TGTGCCAGCAGCTCACCGGGACTAGCGGGAGGCCGCGCCCCAATTCACAATGAGCAGTTCTTC.

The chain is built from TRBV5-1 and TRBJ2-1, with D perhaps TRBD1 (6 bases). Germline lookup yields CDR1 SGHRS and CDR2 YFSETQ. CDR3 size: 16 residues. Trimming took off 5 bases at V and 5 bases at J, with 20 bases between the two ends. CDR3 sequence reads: CASRDSLTIGDNEQFF. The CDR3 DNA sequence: TGCGCCAGCAGGGACAGTCTAACAATTGGGGACAATGAGCAGTTCTTC.

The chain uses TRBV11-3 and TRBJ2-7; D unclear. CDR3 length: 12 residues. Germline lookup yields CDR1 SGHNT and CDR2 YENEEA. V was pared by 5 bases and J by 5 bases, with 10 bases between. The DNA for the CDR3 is TGTGCCAGCAGCCGGTTTATCCACGAGCAGTACTTC. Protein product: CASSRFIHEQYF.